Below are 20 T cell receptor beta chains sequenced from a single sample in a study of Graves' ophthalmopathy and Graves' hyperthyroidism. Amplification of TCR beta CDR3 regions used RNA transcripts. HTBI primers were employed in first-round RT-PCR, then a second-round multiplex PCR followed. TCRdb processed the multiplex PCR reads anew with MiXCR; each CDR3 protein has one entry. The table shows approximately 460,000 distinct CDR3 sequences, with approximately 15% occurring only once. Source material: blood. These receptors came from a woman under 40 with Graves' ophthalmopathy.

This clonotype was seen ten or more times. The chain links TRBV5-6 to TRBJ2-7; TRBD2 agrees at 16 bases. Germline trimming cut 3 bases from V and 3 bases from J; bases unmatched to any gene: 6. CDR1 is SGHDT, CDR2 YYEEEE, per germline. The CDR3 extends over 17 amino acids. The CDR3 region is CASSYGTSGRALYEQYF. The DNA for the CDR3 is TGTGCCAGCAGCTACGGGACTAGCGGGAGGGCCCTCTACGAGCAGTACTTC.

Ten or more counts support this clonotype. The chain couples TRBV4-1 to TRBJ2-2; D perhaps matches TRBD2 (5 bases). Per germline, CDR1 MGHRA and CDR2 YSYEKL. The CDR3 is 17 amino acids. V was cut by 2 bases and J by 1 base, with 14 bases left in between. CDR3 protein: CASSQRDGGGNTGELFF. The CDR3 bases are TGCGCCAGCAGCCAAAGGGATGGAGGAGGGAACACCGGGGAGCTGTTTTTT.

The DNA for the CDR3 is TGTGCCAGCAAGATGACGGAAAACGAGCAGTGGGTG. Translation: CASKMTENEQWV. J is TRBJ2-7 and V is TRBV6-1; no clear D. The length of the CDR3 is 12 residues. Germline lookup yields CDR1 MNHNS and CDR2 SASEGT.

This clonotype has ten or more counts. The V call is TRBV2, the J call TRBJ1-2, with D possibly TRBD1 on 6 matching bases. The CDR3 spans 13 residues. Germline assignment: CDR1 SNHLY and CDR2 FYNNEI. The V and J ends lost 8 bases and 8 bases respectively, with 18 bases between them. The CDR3 nucleotides are TGTGCCAGCCTACTTAGGGGGTTAGGAGGCTACACCTTC. Its translation: CASLLRGLGGYTF.

This clonotype was recorded at least ten times. This chain uses TRBV28 with TRBJ2-5, with D maybe TRBD2 (6 bases). This CDR3 is 16 amino acids long. In germline, CDR1 is MDHEN, CDR2 SYDVKM. Trimming left V 7 bases short and J 5 bases short, with 23 bases between. CDR3 in DNA: TGTGCCAGCAACCAACCCCCGGGGGTCCCAGGGGAGACCCAGTACTTC. This sequence encodes CASNQPPGVPGETQYF.

At least ten counts were recorded for this clonotype. The chain links TRBV12-3 or TRBV12-4 to TRBJ2-2; 7 positions match TRBD2. The ends lost 8 bases at V and 6 bases at J; junction bases unmatched: 9. The CDR3 covers 14 residues. DNA of the CDR3: TGTGCCAGCCTACGTTCACGGGGGGCCGGGGAGCTGTTTTTT. This translates into CASLRSRGAGELFF.

This clonotype was counted many times. The V and J genes are TRBV7-8 and TRBJ2-2; 12 bases match TRBD2. V was clipped by 5 bases and J by 6 bases; unmatched bases: 10. CDR3 length: 17 residues. Per germline, CDR1 SGHVS and CDR2 FQNEAQ. CDR3 nucleotide sequence: TGTGCCAGCAGCCTGTCGCGACTAGCGGGGGTCCCCGGGGAGCTGTTTTTT. Its protein is CASSLSRLAGVPGELFF.

The table lists this clonotype with many counts. J is TRBJ2-5 and V is TRBV20-1; D may be TRBD1 or TRBD2 (5 bases each). The germline V gene has CDR1 DFQATT and CDR2 SNEGSKA (reference sequence). V shed 0 bases and J shed 7 bases, with 18 bases lying between them. This CDR3 contains 15 residues. CDR3 sequence: CSAREPGPKGWTQYF. The CDR3 coding sequence is TGCAGTGCTAGAGAGCCGGGACCCAAAGGATGGACCCAGTACTTC.

This clonotype was found many times. This chain uses TRBV24-1 with TRBJ2-7; the D call may be TRBD1 or TRBD2 (8 bases each). Germline V lookup: CDR1 KGHDR, CDR2 SFDVKD. CDR3 size: 17 residues. V shed 6 bases and J shed 5 bases, with 25 bases lying between them. The CDR3 here is CATSHAGGSSGSDEQYF. DNA for the CDR3: TGTGCCACCAGTCACGCAGGGGGCTCCAGCGGGAGTGACGAGCAGTACTTC.

This clonotype was seen only a few times. A much larger clone sits a single nucleotide away, making a read error possible. The V and J genes are TRBV6-1 and TRBJ1-6; D not certain. This CDR3 has 15 amino acids. CDR1 is MNHNS and CDR2 is SASEGT in the germline V gene. DNA of the CDR3: TGTGCCAGCAGCTTGAGCCAGTTGGATAATTCACCCCACCACTTT. This translates into CASSLSQLDNSPHHF.

This clonotype was recorded many times. The genes are TRBV6-1 and TRBJ2-5; D uncertain. The CDR3 totals 13 residues. Looked up from germline, CDR1 is MNHNS and CDR2 is SASEGT. Trimming pared 6 bases from V and 4 bases from J, leaving 12 bases between. CDR3 sequence: CASSTTLRETQYF. CDR3 DNA sequence: TGTGCCAGCAGCACCACTTTACGAGAGACCCAGTACTTC.

This clonotype was detected ten times or more. This chain uses TRBV20-1 with TRBJ1-1; D ambiguous. Per the germline V gene, CDR1 is DFQATT and CDR2 is SNEGSKA (reference sequence). Trimming took off 1 base at V and 0 bases at J, with 6 bases between the two ends. The CDR3 extends over 13 amino acids. In DNA, the CDR3 is TGCAGTGCTAGAGGGGGAATGAACACTGAAGCTTTCTTT. It codes for CSARGGMNTEAFF.

This chain links TRBV20-1 with TRBJ2-7; tentative D call: TRBD2 (7 bases). Trimming pared 1 base from V and 4 bases from J, leaving 14 bases between. This CDR3 has 14 amino acids. From germline, CDR1 is DFQATT and CDR2 SNEGSKA (reference sequence). DNA for the CDR3: TGCAGTGCTAGAGGAAGACGGGGGGCTTACGAGCAGTACTTC. Residues: CSARGRRGAYEQYF.

This clonotype was seen ten or more times. V usage is TRBV18 and J usage is TRBJ2-7, with D perhaps matching TRBD1 or TRBD2 (5 bases each). From germline, CDR1 is KGHSH and CDR2 LQKENI. The CDR3 extends over 15 amino acids. V lost 3 bases to trimming and J lost 2 bases, with 14 bases between them. The CDR3 is CASSPRDGWTYEQYF. As DNA, the CDR3 is TGTGCCAGCTCACCCCGGGACGGTTGGACCTACGAGCAGTACTTC.

Many counts were recorded for this clonotype. The genes are TRBV6-2 or TRBV6-3 and TRBJ1-1; 7 nucleotides match TRBD1. The CDR3 length is 14 residues. The J segment lost 5 bases and the V segment lost 4 bases, leaving 7 bases of the junction unmatched. The V gene's germline CDR1 is MNHEY and CDR2 SVGEGT. Here the CDR3 reads CASSLEGARTEAFF. CDR3 nucleotide sequence: TGTGCCAGCAGTTTGGAGGGGGCGCGAACTGAAGCTTTCTTT.

At least ten counts were recorded for this clonotype. This sequence joins TRBV12-3 or TRBV12-4 and TRBJ1-3; D uncertain. Trimming cost V 3 bases and J 6 bases, with 6 bases left between them. The CDR3 is 12 amino acids. The CDR3 loop is CASSLWENTIYF. Written as DNA, the CDR3 is TGTGCCAGCAGTTTGTGGGAAAACACCATATATTTT.

This clonotype occurred many times. The V gene is TRBV24-1, the J gene TRBJ1-1, with D perhaps matching TRBD1 (5 bases). The CDR3 covers 12 residues. The V and J ends lost 5 bases and 7 bases respectively, with 10 bases between them. Germline lookup yields CDR1 KGHDR and CDR2 SFDVKD. The CDR3 DNA reads as TGTGCCACCAGTGGGACATATGGTGAAGCTTTCTTT. Translation gives CATSGTYGEAFF.

V and J are TRBV19 and TRBJ1-1; D unresolved. This CDR3 has 13 amino acids. In germline, CDR1 is LNHDA, CDR2 SQIVND (reference sequence). Trimming took 5 bases from V and 3 from J, leaving 10 bases between them. Here the CDR3 DNA reads TGTGCCAGTAGTCCCTCGGTGGACACTGAAGCTTTCTTT. It yields the protein CASSPSVDTEAFF.

This clonotype was counted ten times or more. V and J are TRBV2 and TRBJ2-7, with 10 bases lining up with TRBD1. The germline V gene encodes CDR1 SNHLY and CDR2 FYNNEI. With 4 bases clipped from V and 6 bases from J, the junction kept 6 bases outside the gene matches. The CDR3 length is 14 residues. The CDR3 here is CASSGTGGLGEQYF. DNA for the CDR3: TGTGCCAGCAGTGGGACAGGGGGGTTAGGCGAGCAGTACTTC.

This clonotype has at least ten counts. J is TRBJ1-6 and V is TRBV7-2; 9 positions match TRBD1. Germline assignment: CDR1 SGHTA and CDR2 FQGNSA. The CDR3 sequence is 16 residues long. V shed 6 bases and J 3 bases; nucleotides not matched to a gene: 6. This CDR3 reads CASRWTGEDYNSPLHF. In DNA form, the CDR3 reads TGTGCCAGCAGATGGACAGGGGAGGACTATAATTCACCCCTCCACTTT.